Listed here is a single T cell receptor (beta chain). Antigen unknown. These data originate in a study of graft-versus-host responses after intestinal transplantation. As for the study in general: Recipients were all induced with anti-thymocyte globulin, then given tacrolimus and steroids for 2 to 3 years.

The study, taken as a whole, reports: Allograft graft-versus-host to host-versus-graft clonal ratios ran high in patients with graft-donor T cell macrochimerism.

V shed 10 bases and J 3 bases; nucleotides not matched to a gene: 12. Germline CDR1 is LGHNT and CDR2 is FRNRAP. This CDR3 contains 14 residues. Profiled with immunoSEQ multiplex PCR; TCRdb holds only in-frame clones, not every one. This table has 62,000 or so clones, roughly 90% appearing once. This TCR was recovered from a human donor who was the organ donor for an intestinal transplant. The chain has TRBV12-5 and TRBJ2-7, with TRBD1 matching over 7 bases. The sample consisted of unstimulated CD8+ T cells sorted from spleen or lymph node cells, taken before transplant. CDR3 sequence: CATDRVITNYEQYF. The CDR3 coding sequence is TGTGCTACCGACAGGGTAATTACCAACTACGAGCAGTACTTC. The whole variable domain, filled in from reference TRBV12-5 and TRBJ2-7, reads DARVTQTPRHKVTEMGQEVTMRCQPILGHNTVFWYRQTMMQGLELLAYFRNRAPLDDSGMPKDRFSAEMPDATLATLKIQPSEPRDSAVYFCATDRVITNYEQYFGPGTRLTVT.